The rows below give T cell receptor beta chains drawn from one sample of a study of blood T cells in healthy people across ages. TCRdb analysed the 5' RACE reads with MiXCR anew, one entry per CDR3 protein. The sample includes 700,000 to 900,000 distinct CDR3 sequences, roughly 26% of them seen just once. Another study also made use of these data, one on T cells of mothers and their children.

Material for sequencing was blood. The receptors shown here come from a boy aged 10-17 years in good health. CDR3s include the opening cysteine and the closing phenylalanine or tryptophan. Each record gives: V gene, J gene, clone size, D gene, CDR3 protein, CDR3 DNA. A D gene is named only where the DNA matches it firmly. The size entry is marked missing in some rows and otherwise reads once, few, many or a size class.

V gene: TRBV28; J gene: TRBJ1-1; clone size: few; D gene: -; CDR3 protein: CASSLYSGEWNTEAFF; CDR3 DNA: TGTGCCAGCAGTTTATACTCAGGGGAGTGGAACACTGAAGCTTTCTTT
V gene: TRBV2; J gene: TRBJ1-2; clone size: -; D gene: -; CDR3 protein: CASSELRTVYGYTF; CDR3 DNA: TGTGCCAGCAGTGAGTTGAGGACCGTCTATGGCTACACCTTC
V gene: TRBV29-1; J gene: TRBJ1-2; clone size: few; D gene: -; CDR3 protein: CSVDRARSNYGYTF; CDR3 DNA: TGCAGCGTTGATCGGGCAAGGAGTAACTATGGCTACACCTTC
V gene: TRBV11-2; J gene: TRBJ2-2; clone size: -; D gene: -; CDR3 protein: CASSLDLETGSTGELFF; CDR3 DNA: TGTGCCAGCAGCTTAGATCTAGAAACAGGGTCAACCGGGGAGCTGTTTTTT
V gene: TRBV15; J gene: TRBJ1-2; clone size: -; D gene: -; CDR3 protein: CATSRDNAQRRGYTF; CDR3 DNA: TGTGCCACCAGCAGGGATAACGCGCAGCGGCGTGGCTACACCTTC
V gene: TRBV7-6; J gene: TRBJ1-5; clone size: -; D gene: -; CDR3 protein: CASSGAGVQPQHF; CDR3 DNA: TGTGCCAGCAGCGGGGCGGGTGTGCAGCCCCAGCATTTT
V gene: TRBV6-1; J gene: TRBJ1-5; clone size: -; D gene: -; CDR3 protein: CASSPRVGTAQKQPQHF; CDR3 DNA: TGTGCCAGCAGCCCCCGGGTAGGGACGGCCCAAAAGCAGCCCCAGCATTTT
V gene: TRBV7-3; J gene: TRBJ2-1; clone size: -; D gene: -; CDR3 protein: CASSISINNEQFF; CDR3 DNA: TGTGCCAGCAGCATTTCAATAAACAATGAGCAGTTCTTC
V gene: TRBV6-5; J gene: TRBJ1-2; clone size: few; D gene: -; CDR3 protein: CASSHSQTQGVGYTF; CDR3 DNA: TGTGCCAGCAGTCACTCACAAACACAGGGTGTTGGCTACACCTTC
V gene: TRBV6-6; J gene: TRBJ2-1; clone size: few; D gene: -; CDR3 protein: CASSSQVGYNEQFF; CDR3 DNA: TGTGCCAGCAGTTCACAGGTTGGGTACAATGAGCAGTTCTTC
V gene: TRBV7-9; J gene: TRBJ1-6; clone size: few; D gene: -; CDR3 protein: CASSLWQGRNSPLHF; CDR3 DNA: TGTGCCAGCAGCTTATGGCAGGGTCGAAATTCACCCCTCCACTTT
V gene: TRBV7-9; J gene: TRBJ2-5; clone size: few; D gene: -; CDR3 protein: CASSLALARETQYF; CDR3 DNA: TGTGCCAGCAGCTTAGCCCTGGCCAGGGAGACCCAGTACTTC
V gene: TRBV7-2; J gene: TRBJ1-2; clone size: -; D gene: -; CDR3 protein: CASSLDRQGHGYTF; CDR3 DNA: TGTGCCAGCAGCTTAGATCGGCAGGGACACGGCTACACCTTC
V gene: TRBV20-1; J gene: TRBJ2-7; clone size: -; D gene: -; CDR3 protein: CSARGLLSYEQYF; CDR3 DNA: TGCAGTGCTAGAGGCTTACTTTCCTACGAGCAGTACTTC
V gene: TRBV29-1; J gene: TRBJ2-7; clone size: few; D gene: TRBD1; CDR3 protein: CSVEDPGGVSNEQYF; CDR3 DNA: TGCAGCGTTGAAGATCCAGGGGGCGTCTCCAACGAGCAGTACTTC
V gene: TRBV3-1; J gene: TRBJ1-2; clone size: -; D gene: TRBD1; CDR3 protein: CASSHVPPDRGAPGYTF; CDR3 DNA: TGTGCCAGCAGCCACGTCCCCCCGGACAGGGGCGCTCCTGGCTACACCTTC
V gene: TRBV7-9; J gene: TRBJ1-4; clone size: many; D gene: -; CDR3 protein: CASSLGGVEKLFF; CDR3 DNA: TGTGCCAGCAGCTTGGGGGGCGTTGAAAAACTGTTTTTT
V gene: TRBV3-1; J gene: TRBJ2-2; clone size: few; D gene: TRBD1; CDR3 protein: CASSQIDRGLSTGELFF; CDR3 DNA: TGTGCCAGCAGCCAAATCGACAGGGGGCTTTCCACCGGGGAGCTGTTTTTT
V gene: TRBV6-1; J gene: TRBJ2-5; clone size: -; D gene: -; CDR3 protein: CASSEPAGAGETQYF; CDR3 DNA: TGTGCCAGCAGTGAACCCGCGGGGGCAGGGGAGACCCAGTACTTC
V gene: TRBV28; J gene: TRBJ2-1; clone size: -; D gene: TRBD1; CDR3 protein: CASSLDRVHYNEQFF; CDR3 DNA: TGTGCCAGCAGTTTGGACAGGGTACACTACAATGAGCAGTTCTTC
V gene: TRBV18; J gene: TRBJ1-2; clone size: -; D gene: -; CDR3 protein: CASAPTGTYGYTF; CDR3 DNA: TGTGCCAGCGCCCCGACGGGTACCTATGGCTACACCTTC
V gene: TRBV7-8; J gene: TRBJ1-4; clone size: few; D gene: -; CDR3 protein: CASSPRLGTNEKLFF; CDR3 DNA: TGTGCCAGCAGCCCCCGATTGGGGACTAATGAAAAACTGTTTTTT
V gene: TRBV7-9; J gene: TRBJ1-6; clone size: few; D gene: -; CDR3 protein: CASSSPSGRGNSPLHF; CDR3 DNA: TGTGCCAGCAGCTCGCCCTCTGGACGGGGAAATTCACCCCTCCACTTT
V gene: TRBV5-1; J gene: TRBJ2-7; clone size: once; D gene: -; CDR3 protein: CASSFGDGYEQYF; CDR3 DNA: TGCGCCAGCAGCTTCGGGGACGGGTACGAGCAGTACTTC
V gene: TRBV14; J gene: TRBJ2-7; clone size: -; D gene: TRBD1; CDR3 protein: CASSPGGRGEQYF; CDR3 DNA: TGTGCCAGCAGCCCAGGGGGCCGGGGCGAGCAGTACTTC
V gene: TRBV10-3; J gene: TRBJ1-6; clone size: -; D gene: TRBD1; CDR3 protein: CAISAGRDRLNSPLHF; CDR3 DNA: TGTGCCATCAGTGCCGGGAGGGACAGGCTAAATTCACCCCTCCACTTT
V gene: TRBV28; J gene: TRBJ1-4; clone size: -; D gene: TRBD1; CDR3 protein: CASSSDRGSATNEKLFF; CDR3 DNA: TGTGCCAGCAGTTCCGACAGGGGGTCCGCAACTAATGAAAAACTGTTTTTT
V gene: TRBV20-1; J gene: TRBJ2-3; clone size: -; D gene: -; CDR3 protein: CSARRYWTQYF; CDR3 DNA: TGCAGTGCTAGGAGGTATTGGACGCAGTATTTT
V gene: TRBV27; J gene: TRBJ1-2; clone size: -; D gene: -; CDR3 protein: CASSLSLATGIGSFNYGYTF; CDR3 DNA: TGTGCCAGCAGTTTATCCCTAGCAACAGGAATAGGGTCGTTTAACTATGGCTACACCTTC
V gene: TRBV14; J gene: TRBJ2-2; clone size: few; D gene: -; CDR3 protein: CASNPSSNTGELFF; CDR3 DNA: TGTGCCAGCAACCCGTCCAGTAACACCGGGGAGCTGTTTTTT
V gene: TRBV27; J gene: TRBJ2-5; clone size: -; D gene: -; CDR3 protein: CASSSGQIQETQYF; CDR3 DNA: TGTGCCAGCAGCTCTGGACAGATCCAAGAGACCCAGTACTTC
V gene: TRBV15; J gene: TRBJ2-3; clone size: -; D gene: -; CDR3 protein: CATSRDTRGADTQYF; CDR3 DNA: TGTGCCACCAGCAGAGATACCAGGGGGGCAGATACGCAGTATTTT
V gene: TRBV24-1; J gene: TRBJ2-2; clone size: few; D gene: TRBD1; CDR3 protein: CATRGQGNTGELFF; CDR3 DNA: TGTGCCACCAGGGGACAGGGGAACACCGGGGAGCTGTTTTTT
V gene: TRBV2; J gene: TRBJ2-3; clone size: -; D gene: -; CDR3 protein: CASSGIIRTDTQYF; CDR3 DNA: TGTGCCAGCAGTGGGATAATTCGCACAGATACGCAGTATTTT
V gene: TRBV7-9; J gene: TRBJ2-1; clone size: -; D gene: -; CDR3 protein: CASTLPPAPVYF; CDR3 DNA: TGTGCCAGCACCCTCCCCCCAGCCCCCGTGTACTTC
V gene: TRBV6-6; J gene: TRBJ2-5; clone size: -; D gene: -; CDR3 protein: CASGGQGWGQETQYF; CDR3 DNA: TGTGCCAGCGGGGGGCAGGGTTGGGGGCAAGAGACCCAGTACTTC
V gene: TRBV27; J gene: TRBJ1-1; clone size: -; D gene: -; CDR3 protein: CASSAQAPYAFF; CDR3 DNA: TGTGCCAGCAGTGCACAGGCCCCCTATGCTTTCTTT
V gene: TRBV5-1; J gene: TRBJ2-1; clone size: -; D gene: -; CDR3 protein: CAIDGVVVDNEQFF; CDR3 DNA: TGCGCCATCGACGGGGTGGTAGTGGACAATGAGCAGTTCTTC
V gene: TRBV12-5; J gene: TRBJ2-4; clone size: few; D gene: -; CDR3 protein: CASGLVVAEGAKNIQYF; CDR3 DNA: TGTGCTAGTGGTTTGGTTGTGGCCGAGGGGGCCAAAAACATTCAGTACTTC
V gene: TRBV29-1; J gene: TRBJ2-6; clone size: -; D gene: TRBD1; CDR3 protein: CSVVDRASSGANVLTF; CDR3 DNA: TGCAGCGTTGTCGACAGGGCCAGCTCTGGGGCCAACGTCCTGACTTTC